The source of this TCR beta chain is a study of blood T cell repertoires in COVID-19. The repertoire was sequenced with immunoSEQ multiplex PCR; TCRdb's copy has only in-frame clones and lacks some. Of fewer than 100,000 clones listed, roughly 87% are singletons. CDR1 and CDR2 from the germline V gene are SNHLY and FYNNEI. The length of the CDR3 is 13 residues. V lost 2 bases and J lost 14, with 16 bases in between. Material: peripheral blood. The source of this sequence is a man over 45 with acute or convalescent COVID-19. The chain has TRBV2 and TRBJ2-1; D is perhaps TRBD2 (5 bases). The CDR3 loop is CASSEYLALEKFF. The CDR3 DNA is TGTGCCAGCAGTGAATATTTAGCGCTAGAGAAGTTCTTC.